This TCR beta chain was recovered during a study of blood T cell repertoires in COVID-19 (TCRdb year 2020). Some background on the complete study: Collaborator samples came from the United States, Italy and Spain and covered acute and convalescent phases of COVID-19. The repertoires were released in a freely available public database intended as a resource for research on the immune response to SARS-CoV-2. Sample metadata almost always included a de-identified subject ID, COVID-19 status, age in years and sex. Samples were obtained from the ongoing ImmuneRACE study (first 160 participants) and from over 1,000 subjects provided by 6 global collaborators. The prospective study material was composed of cDNA or gDNA derived from T cells, B-cell-depleted T cells, or PBMCs. Where available, HLA class I and class II types were obtained from metadata supplied by the sample provider rather than from assay-based typing. The dataset comprised deeply sampled blood TCRbeta repertoires from subjects exposed to, actively infected with, or recovered from COVID-19. What the authors observed across the whole study: Clinical and demographic metadata were provided uncurated, with the amount varying by source and participant.

Participants in the prospective study were aged roughly 18 to 100 years, lived in 20 to 25 United States geographic areas, and enrolled through a virtual design. In the prospective study, participants were assigned to cohorts based on the clinical history participants reported in a screening survey and a study questionnaire. Recovered participants in ImmuneRACE Cohort 3 were defined as having two consecutive negative NP/OP PCR tests, clearance from a healthcare professional, or resolution of symptoms. In the prospective study, whole blood, serum and a nasopharyngeal or oropharyngeal swab were collected from each participant by mobile phlebotomists. Over a 2-month period, participants in the prospective study had the option of providing additional blood draws and questionnaires. Blood samples from the prospective study were shipped frozen or at room temperature prior to DNA extraction. TCRbeta CDR3 regions were amplified from genomic DNA by means of the immunoSEQ Assay, a bias-controlled multiplex PCR. Processing in the source paper ran as follows. Nucleated cell counts per sample were estimated from amplification of reference gene primers within the assay. To quantify the absolute abundance of each unique TCRbeta CDR3 rearrangement, sequence reads were collapsed and filtered. Productive Simpson clonality was computed per sample as the square root of Simpson's diversity index over productive rearrangements. TCRdb re-hosts the immuneACCESS table, in-frame sequences only. Its copies lack some clones; in the studies checked, an unresolved V gene accounts for under half of them, and the cause for the rest is not known. V and J calls and clone size come straight from that table; D and trimming were deduced from the DNA. The sample has roughly 330,000 clones on record, nearly 90% of them singletons. Approximately 5.2% of the sample rests with the top ten.

About this clone itself: Its recognized antigen is unknown. Base-call qualities are not available, and no considerably larger clone is one nucleotide away.

V is clipped by 3 bases and J by 1 base, and the sequence between their germline boundaries is 9 bases long. The germline V gene provides CDR1 KGHSH and CDR2 LQKENI. The CDR3, from cysteine to phenylalanine, totals 14 residues. Only the CDR3 part of the read is kept: 42 bases, read in frame from the first base. The clonotype originates from a woman aged 25 to 45 who had recovered from COVID-19. The specimen was PBMCs or T cells enriched from blood (not recorded which). The chain links TRBV18 with TRBJ1-2; TRBD1 is perhaps the D gene, given 5 matching bases. The CDR3 amino acid sequence is: CASSPGGNNYGYTF. The bases read TGTGCCAGCTCACCGGGGGGAAATAACTATGGCTACACCTTC.